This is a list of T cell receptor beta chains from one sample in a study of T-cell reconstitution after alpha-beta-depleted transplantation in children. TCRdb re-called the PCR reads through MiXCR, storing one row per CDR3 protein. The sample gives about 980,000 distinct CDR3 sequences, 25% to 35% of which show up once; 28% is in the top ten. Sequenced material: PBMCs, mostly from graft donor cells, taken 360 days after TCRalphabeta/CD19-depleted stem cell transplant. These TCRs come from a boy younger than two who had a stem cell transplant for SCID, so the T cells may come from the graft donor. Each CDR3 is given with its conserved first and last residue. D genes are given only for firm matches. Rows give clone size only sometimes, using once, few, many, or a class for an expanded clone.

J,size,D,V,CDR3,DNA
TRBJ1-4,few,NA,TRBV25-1,CASSVTGAGAGEKLFF,TGTGCCAGCAGTGTGACGGGGGCAGGGGCGGGTGAAAAACTGTTTTTT
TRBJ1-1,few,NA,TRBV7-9,CASSPIGVKDTEAFF,TGTGCCAGCAGCCCCATCGGGGTTAAGGACACTGAAGCTTTCTTT
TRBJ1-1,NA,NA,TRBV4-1,CASSQARGGTEAFF,TGCGCCAGCAGCCAAGCTAGGGGGGGTACTGAAGCTTTCTTT
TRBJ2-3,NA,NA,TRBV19,CASSIKGPARDTQYF,TGTGCCAGTAGTATCAAAGGCCCCGCCCGAGATACGCAGTATTTT
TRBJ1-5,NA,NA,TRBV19,CASSMGGQPQHF,TGTGCCAGTAGTATGGGTGGGCAGCCCCAGCATTTT
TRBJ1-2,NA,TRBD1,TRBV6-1,CASSPMTGNYGYTF,TGTGCCAGCAGCCCCATGACAGGGAACTATGGCTACACCTTC
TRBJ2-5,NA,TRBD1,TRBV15,CATSGQVEETQYF,TGTGCCACCAGCGGACAGGTGGAGGAGACCCAGTACTTC
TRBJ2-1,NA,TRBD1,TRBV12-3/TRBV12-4,CASSTRDSNNEQFF,TGTGCCAGCAGTACCCGGGACAGTAACAATGAGCAGTTCTTC
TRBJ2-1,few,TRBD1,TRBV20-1,CSASKQGVGNEQFF,TGCAGTGCGAGCAAACAGGGGGTTGGCAATGAGCAGTTCTTC
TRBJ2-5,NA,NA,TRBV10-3,CAISPTGKQIWETQYF,TGTGCCATCAGTCCTACAGGGAAGCAGATCTGGGAGACCCAGTACTTC
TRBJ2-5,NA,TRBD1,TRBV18,CASSPLDRVGETQYF,TGTGCCAGCTCACCCCTGGACAGGGTCGGAGAGACCCAGTACTTC
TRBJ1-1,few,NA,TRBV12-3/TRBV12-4,CASSFKRGSNTEAFF,TGTGCCAGCAGTTTTAAACGGGGTTCCAACACTGAAGCTTTCTTT
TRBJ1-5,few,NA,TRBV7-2,CASSLGRKNQPQHF,TGTGCCAGCAGCTTAGGCCGGAAAAATCAGCCCCAGCATTTT
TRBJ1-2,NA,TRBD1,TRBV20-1,CSAMDRGLDYGYTF,TGCAGTGCTATGGACAGGGGGCTCGACTATGGCTACACCTTC
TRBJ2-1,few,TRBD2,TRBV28,CAMQAGGDNEQFF,TGTGCCATGCAAGCGGGGGGGGACAATGAGCAGTTCTTC
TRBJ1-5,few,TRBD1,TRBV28,CASSLDRGEQPQHF,TGTGCCAGCAGTCTAGACAGGGGCGAACAGCCCCAGCATTTT
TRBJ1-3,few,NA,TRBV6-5,CASSYGGFSGNTIYF,TGTGCCAGCAGTTACGGGGGCTTCTCTGGAAACACCATATATTTT
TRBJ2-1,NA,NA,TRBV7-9,CASSHEPYNEQFF,TGTGCCAGCAGCCACGAGCCCTACAATGAGCAGTTCTTC
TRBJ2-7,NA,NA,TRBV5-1,CASSLTTGQTQYF,TGCGCCAGCAGCTTGACGACCGGACAGACGCAGTACTTC
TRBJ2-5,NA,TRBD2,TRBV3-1,CASSQELAVARETQYF,TGTGCCAGCAGCCAAGAACTAGCGGTGGCCCGAGAGACCCAGTACTTC
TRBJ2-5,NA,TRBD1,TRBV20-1,CSASPPTGAETQYF,TGCAGTGCTAGCCCCCCTACAGGGGCCGAGACCCAGTACTTC
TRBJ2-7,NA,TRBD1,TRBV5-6,CASSQDRALYEQYF,TGTGCCAGCAGCCAGGACAGGGCCCTCTACGAGCAGTACTTC
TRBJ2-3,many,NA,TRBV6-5,CASGLADTQYF,TGTGCCAGCGGGCTAGCAGATACGCAGTATTTT
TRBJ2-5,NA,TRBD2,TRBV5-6,CASSALGLADLPGTQYF,TGTGCCAGCAGCGCTTTAGGACTAGCGGATCTTCCGGGGACCCAGTACTTC
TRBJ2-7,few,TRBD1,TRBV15,CATSKTGYEQYF,TGTGCCACCAGCAAGACAGGGTACGAGCAGTACTTC
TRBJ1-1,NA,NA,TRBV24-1,CATRSGGGKAEAFF,TGTGCCACCCGCAGTGGGGGAGGAAAGGCTGAAGCTTTCTTT
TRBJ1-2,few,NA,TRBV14,CASSQDIRSYGYTF,TGTGCCAGCAGCCAAGATATCCGGAGCTATGGCTACACCTTC
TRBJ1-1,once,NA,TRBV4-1,CASSQPRGATEAFF,TGCGCCAGCAGCCAACCACGAGGGGCGACTGAAGCTTTCTTT
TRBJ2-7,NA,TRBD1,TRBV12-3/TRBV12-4,CASRPDRVSSYEQYF,TGTGCCAGCAGGCCGGACAGGGTCAGCTCCTACGAGCAGTACTTC
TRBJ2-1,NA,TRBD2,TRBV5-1,CASSFQPGLAGGLNEQFF,TGCGCCAGCAGCTTTCAGCCGGGACTAGCGGGGGGGCTCAATGAGCAGTTCTTC
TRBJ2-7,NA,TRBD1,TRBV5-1,CASSLAGTGSPSYEQYF,TGCGCCAGCAGCTTGGCGGGGACAGGGTCTCCCTCCTACGAGCAGTACTTC
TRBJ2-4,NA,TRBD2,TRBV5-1,CASSRLGGGEKNIQYF,TGCGCCAGCAGCCGTCTGGGCGGGGGGGAAAAAAACATTCAGTACTTC
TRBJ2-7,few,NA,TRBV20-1,CSARDDKGYEQYF,TGCAGTGCTAGAGATGACAAGGGCTACGAGCAGTACTTC
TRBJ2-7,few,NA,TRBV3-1,CASSAQGGEQYF,TGTGCCAGCAGCGCACAGGGAGGTGAGCAGTACTTC
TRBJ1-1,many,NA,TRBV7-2,CASSFTGSLNTEAFF,TGTGCCAGCAGTTTTACAGGCTCGCTGAACACTGAAGCTTTCTTT
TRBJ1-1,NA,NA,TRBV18,CASSPAGNEAFF,TGTGCCAGCTCACCAGCAGGGAATGAAGCTTTCTTT
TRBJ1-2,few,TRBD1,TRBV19,CASSIADRAGTYGYTF,TGTGCCAGTAGTATAGCGGACAGGGCTGGCACCTATGGCTACACCTTC
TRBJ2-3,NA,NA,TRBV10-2,CASRDSQGRDTQYF,TGCGCCAGCAGAGACTCACAGGGGAGGGATACGCAGTATTTT
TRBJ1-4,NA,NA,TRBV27,CASSFLYGVREKLFF,TGTGCCAGCAGTTTTCTGTACGGAGTGAGGGAAAAACTGTTTTTT
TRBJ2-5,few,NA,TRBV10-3,CAISESTGLQETQYF,TGTGCCATCAGTGAGTCGACAGGCCTCCAAGAGACCCAGTACTTC
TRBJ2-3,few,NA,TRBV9,CASSVAGGSRRGDTQYF,TGTGCCAGCAGCGTAGCTGGTGGTAGCCGCCGGGGGGATACGCAGTATTTT
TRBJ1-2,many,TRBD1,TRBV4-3,CASSQDQGQGYGYTF,TGCGCCAGCAGCCAAGACCAAGGACAGGGCTATGGCTACACCTTC
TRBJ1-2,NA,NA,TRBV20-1,CSARFPPFPYGYTF,TGCAGTGCTAGATTTCCTCCGTTCCCCTATGGCTACACCTTC
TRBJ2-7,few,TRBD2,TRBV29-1,CSVALRAGADYEQYF,TGCAGCGTTGCCTTACGAGCGGGGGCCGATTACGAGCAGTACTTC
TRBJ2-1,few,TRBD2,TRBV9,CASSQLAAAYNEQFF,TGTGCCAGCAGCCAACTAGCGGCGGCCTACAATGAGCAGTTCTTC
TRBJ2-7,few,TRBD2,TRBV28,CASNHGGLAGAYEQYF,TGTGCCAGCAACCACGGGGGACTAGCGGGGGCCTACGAGCAGTACTTC
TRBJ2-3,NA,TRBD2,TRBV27,CTSSNSGTRDTQYF,TGTACCAGCAGTAACAGCGGGACCCGAGATACGCAGTATTTT
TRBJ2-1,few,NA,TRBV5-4,CASSLSGSNLWGKRLSYNEQFF,TGTGCCAGCAGCTTGTCGGGATCGAATCTTTGGGGGAAGAGACTCTCCTACAATGAGCAGTTCTTC
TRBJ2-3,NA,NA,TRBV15,CATSRDLAGADTQYF,TGTGCCACCAGCAGAGATCTGGCGGGGGCGGATACGCAGTATTTT
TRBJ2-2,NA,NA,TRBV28,CASSPLPSTGELFF,TGTGCCAGCAGTCCCCTCCCCAGCACCGGGGAGCTGTTTTTT
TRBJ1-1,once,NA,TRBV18,CASSPLGQKNTEAFF,TGTGCCAGCTCACCCCTCGGACAGAAGAACACTGAAGCTTTCTTT
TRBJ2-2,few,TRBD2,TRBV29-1,CSAGEGGELFF,TGCAGCGCGGGGGAGGGCGGGGAGCTGTTTTTT
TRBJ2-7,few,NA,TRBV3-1,CASSQDWGGLPSEQYF,TGTGCCAGCAGCCAAGACTGGGGGGGGCTTCCTAGCGAGCAGTACTTC
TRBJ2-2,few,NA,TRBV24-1,CATSGTGTNTGELFF,TGTGCCACCAGTGGTACAGGGACGAACACCGGGGAGCTGTTTTTT
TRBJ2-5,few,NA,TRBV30,CAWSGGIQETQYF,TGTGCCTGGAGTGGAGGGATCCAAGAGACCCAGTACTTC
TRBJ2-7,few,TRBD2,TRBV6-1,CASSTMGRGVRGSSYEQYF,TGTGCCAGCAGTACCATGGGAAGGGGCGTGCGGGGGAGCTCCTACGAGCAGTACTTC
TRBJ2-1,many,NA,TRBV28,CASSFRGPSYNEQFF,TGTGCCAGCAGTTTTAGGGGCCCCTCCTACAATGAGCAGTTCTTC
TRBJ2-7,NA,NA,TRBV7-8,CASSSWQGPYEQYF,TGTGCCAGCAGCTCATGGCAGGGACCCTACGAGCAGTACTTC